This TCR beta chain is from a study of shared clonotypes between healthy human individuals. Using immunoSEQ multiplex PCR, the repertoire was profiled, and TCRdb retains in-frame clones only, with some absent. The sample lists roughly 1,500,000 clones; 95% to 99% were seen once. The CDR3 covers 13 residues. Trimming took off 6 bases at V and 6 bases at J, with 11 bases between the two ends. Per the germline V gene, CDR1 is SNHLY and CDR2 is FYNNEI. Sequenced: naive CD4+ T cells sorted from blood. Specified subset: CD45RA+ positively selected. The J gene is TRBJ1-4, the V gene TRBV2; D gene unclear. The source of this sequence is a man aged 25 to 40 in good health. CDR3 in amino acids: CASSNESHEKLFF. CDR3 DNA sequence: TGTGCCAGCAGCAATGAGTCGCATGAAAAACTGTTTTTT.